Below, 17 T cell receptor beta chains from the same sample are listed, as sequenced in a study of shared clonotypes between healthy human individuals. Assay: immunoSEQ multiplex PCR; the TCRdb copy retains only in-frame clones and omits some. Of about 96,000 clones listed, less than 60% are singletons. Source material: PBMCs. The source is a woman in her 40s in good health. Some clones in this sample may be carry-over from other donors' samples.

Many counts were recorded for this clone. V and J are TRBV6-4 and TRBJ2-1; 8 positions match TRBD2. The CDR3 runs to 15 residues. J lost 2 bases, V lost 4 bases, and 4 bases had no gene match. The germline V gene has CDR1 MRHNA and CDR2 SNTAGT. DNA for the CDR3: TGTGCCAGCAGTGGCTCAGCGGGGGCCTACAATGAGCAGTTCTTC. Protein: CASSGSAGAYNEQFF.

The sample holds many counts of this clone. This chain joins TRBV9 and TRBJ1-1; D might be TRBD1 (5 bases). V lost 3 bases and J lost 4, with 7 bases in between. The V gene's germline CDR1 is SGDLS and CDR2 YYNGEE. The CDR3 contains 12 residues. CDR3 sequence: CASSAGTTEAFF. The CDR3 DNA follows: TGTGCCAGCAGCGCTGGGACCACTGAAGCTTTCTTT.

DNA for the CDR3: TGCAGCGTTGGGGAGACAGGCGCCTATGGCTACACCTTC. Amino acid sequence: CSVGETGAYGYTF. V and J are TRBV29-1 and TRBJ1-2, with D maybe TRBD1 (6 bases). The ends were cut back, 4 bases at V and 4 bases at J, with 13 bases in the middle. There are 13 residues in the CDR3. Per germline, CDR1 SQVTM and CDR2 ANQGSEA.

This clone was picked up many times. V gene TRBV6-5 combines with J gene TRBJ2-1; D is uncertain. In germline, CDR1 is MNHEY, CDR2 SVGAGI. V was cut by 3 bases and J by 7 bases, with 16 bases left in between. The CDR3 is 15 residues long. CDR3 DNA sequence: TGTGCCAGCAGTTATAGGCAGCATGGACGGAATGAGCAGTTCTTC. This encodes CASSYRQHGRNEQFF.

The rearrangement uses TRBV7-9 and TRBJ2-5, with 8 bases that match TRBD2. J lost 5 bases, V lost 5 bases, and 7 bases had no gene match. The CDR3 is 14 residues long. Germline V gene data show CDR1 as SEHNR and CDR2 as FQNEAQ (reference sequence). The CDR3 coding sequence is TGTGCCAGCAGCCCCGCGGGGGGATTGGAGACCCAGTACTTC. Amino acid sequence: CASSPAGGLETQYF.

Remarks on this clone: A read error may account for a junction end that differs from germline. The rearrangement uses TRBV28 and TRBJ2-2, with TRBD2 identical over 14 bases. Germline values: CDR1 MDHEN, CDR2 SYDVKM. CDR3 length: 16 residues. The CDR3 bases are TGTGCCAGCAGTCATCCGACTAGCGGGAGGGCCGGGGGGCTGTTTTTT. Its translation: CASSHPTSGRAGGLFF.

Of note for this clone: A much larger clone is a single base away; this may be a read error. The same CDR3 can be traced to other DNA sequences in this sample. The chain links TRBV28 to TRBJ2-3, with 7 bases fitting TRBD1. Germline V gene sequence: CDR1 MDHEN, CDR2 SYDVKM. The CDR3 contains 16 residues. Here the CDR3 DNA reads TGTGCCAGCAGAGATACGACAGGGACGATCACAGATACACAGTATTTT. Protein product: CASRDTTGTITDTQYF.

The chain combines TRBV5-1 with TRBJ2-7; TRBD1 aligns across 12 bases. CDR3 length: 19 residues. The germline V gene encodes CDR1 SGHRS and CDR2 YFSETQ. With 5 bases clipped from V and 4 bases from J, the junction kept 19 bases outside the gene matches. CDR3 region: CASSLGPSGTGGLEYEQYF. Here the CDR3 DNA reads TGCGCCAGCAGTCTTGGGCCGTCCGGGACAGGGGGCTTGGAGTACGAGCAGTACTTC.

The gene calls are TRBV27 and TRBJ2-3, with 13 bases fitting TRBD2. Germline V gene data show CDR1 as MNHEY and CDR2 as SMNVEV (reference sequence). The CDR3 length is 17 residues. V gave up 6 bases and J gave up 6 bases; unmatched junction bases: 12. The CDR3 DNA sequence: TGTGCCAGCAGGGTCGGGACTAGCGGGGCCGTGTCTGATACGCAGTATTTT. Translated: CASRVGTSGAVSDTQYF.

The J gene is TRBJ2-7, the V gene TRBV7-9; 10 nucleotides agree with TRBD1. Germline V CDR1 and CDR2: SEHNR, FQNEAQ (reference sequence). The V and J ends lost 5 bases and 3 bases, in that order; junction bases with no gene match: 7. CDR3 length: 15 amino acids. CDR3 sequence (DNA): TGTGCCAGCAGCGAGACAGGGGGCCTAATCTACGAGCAGTACTTC. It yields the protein CASSETGGLIYEQYF.

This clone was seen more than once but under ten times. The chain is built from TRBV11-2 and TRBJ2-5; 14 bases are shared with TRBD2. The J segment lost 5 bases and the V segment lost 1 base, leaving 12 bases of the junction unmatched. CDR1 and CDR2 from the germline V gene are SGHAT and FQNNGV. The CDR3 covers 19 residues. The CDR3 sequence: CASSLGAFGLAGGGETQYF. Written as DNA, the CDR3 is TGTGCCAGCAGCTTAGGCGCCTTCGGACTAGCGGGAGGCGGGGAGACCCAGTACTTC.

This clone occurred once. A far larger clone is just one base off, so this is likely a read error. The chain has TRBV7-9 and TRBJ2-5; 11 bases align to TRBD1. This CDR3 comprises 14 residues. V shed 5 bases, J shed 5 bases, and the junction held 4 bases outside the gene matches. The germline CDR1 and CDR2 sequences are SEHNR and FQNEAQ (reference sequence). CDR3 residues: CASSPRDRGETQYF. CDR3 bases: TGTGCCAGCAGCCCGAGGGACAGGGGGGAGACCCAGTACTTC.

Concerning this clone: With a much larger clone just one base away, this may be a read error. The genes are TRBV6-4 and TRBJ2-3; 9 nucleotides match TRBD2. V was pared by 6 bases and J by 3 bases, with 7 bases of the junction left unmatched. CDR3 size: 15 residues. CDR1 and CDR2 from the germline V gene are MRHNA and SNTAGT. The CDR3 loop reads CASSLSGSGTDTQYF. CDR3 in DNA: TGTGCCAGCAGCCTTAGCGGGAGTGGGACAGATACGCAGTATTTT.

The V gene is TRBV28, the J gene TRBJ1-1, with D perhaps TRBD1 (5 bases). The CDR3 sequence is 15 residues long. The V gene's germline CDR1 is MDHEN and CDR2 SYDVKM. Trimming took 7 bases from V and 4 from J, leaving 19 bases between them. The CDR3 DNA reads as TGTGCCAGCACCCTCCCGATGAGGGGTGGCACTGAAGCTTTCTTT. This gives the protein CASTLPMRGGTEAFF.

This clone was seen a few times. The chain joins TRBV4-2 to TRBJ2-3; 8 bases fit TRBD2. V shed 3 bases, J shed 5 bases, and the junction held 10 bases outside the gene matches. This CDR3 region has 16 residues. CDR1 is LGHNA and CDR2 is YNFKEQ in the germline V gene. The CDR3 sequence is CASSQAGSGSKDTQYF. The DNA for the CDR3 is TGTGCCAGCAGCCAGGCAGGAAGCGGGAGTAAAGATACGCAGTATTTT.

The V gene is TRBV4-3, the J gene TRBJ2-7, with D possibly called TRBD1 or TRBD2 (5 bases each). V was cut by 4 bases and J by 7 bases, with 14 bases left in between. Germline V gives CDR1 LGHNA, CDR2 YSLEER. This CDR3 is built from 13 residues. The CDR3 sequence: CASSPDWGWEQYF. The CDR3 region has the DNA TGCGCCAGCAGCCCGGACTGGGGGTGGGAGCAGTACTTC.

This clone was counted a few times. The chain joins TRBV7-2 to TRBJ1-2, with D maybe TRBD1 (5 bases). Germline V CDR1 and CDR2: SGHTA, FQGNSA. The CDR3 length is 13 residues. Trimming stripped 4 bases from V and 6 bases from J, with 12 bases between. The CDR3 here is CASSWRGGDGYTF. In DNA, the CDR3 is TGTGCCAGCAGCTGGAGGGGAGGGGATGGCTACACCTTC.